This T cell receptor (beta chain) appears in the sequencing data of a study of post-analysis software for immune sequencing data. In the study overall: Relapsing-remitting, secondary progressive and progressive-relapsing forms of multiple sclerosis all featured among disease courses.

V was clipped by 0 bases and J by 10 bases, with 15 bases between them. Per germline, CDR1 SQVTM and CDR2 ANQGSEA. The CDR3 sequence is 13 residues long. Points from the study as a whole: Included in a set of about 5 TRBV segments more frequent in patients than controls were TRBV5-6, TRBV5-1 and TRBV20-1. The study found significantly lower normalized Chao1 diversity in multiple sclerosis patients than in controls.

A note on this clonotype: Antigen unknown.

Unique molecular identifiers tagged the TCR beta cDNA libraries. T cells numbering about 0.9 to 11 million yielded some 500,000 cDNA molecules. MiXCR, run by TCRdb on the PCR reads, gives a single entry per CDR3 protein. This table holds roughly 400,000 distinct CDR3 sequences, over 30% found once. The gene calls are TRBV29-1 and TRBJ1-1; no clear D gene. This receptor was obtained from a girl between 2 and 10 years old with multiple sclerosis. The sequencing input was blood. The CDR3 region is CSVEDQAGSGAFF. CDR3 DNA: TGCAGCGTTGAAGATCAGGCAGGCTCGGGAGCTTTCTTT.